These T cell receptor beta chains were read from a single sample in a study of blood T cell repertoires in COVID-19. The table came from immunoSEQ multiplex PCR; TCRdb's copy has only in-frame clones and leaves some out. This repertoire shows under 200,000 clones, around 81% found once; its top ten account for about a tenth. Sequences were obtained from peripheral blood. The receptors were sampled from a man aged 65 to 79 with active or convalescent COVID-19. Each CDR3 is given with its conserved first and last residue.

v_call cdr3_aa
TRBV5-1 CASSWDRAETYGYTF
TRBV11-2 CASTPGVVSYEQYF
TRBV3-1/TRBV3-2 CASSQAASVETQYF
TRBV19 CASTPTGTYEQYF
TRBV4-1 CASSPPGTFAYEQYF
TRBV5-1 CASQIRPTGDGGELFF
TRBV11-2 CASSRTGTGGLQYF
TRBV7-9 CASSRARDGYTF
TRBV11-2 CASSSMVAEETQYF
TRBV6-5 CASSYSAGYEQYF
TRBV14 CASSDSLNQPQHF
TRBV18 CASSHGPPSGGAIHEQYF
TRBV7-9 CASSLSGTPSYGYTF
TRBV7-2 CASSRRPQGRTYNEQFF
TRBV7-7 CASSRGGADGNTIYF
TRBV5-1 CASSLSGDTQYF
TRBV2 CATSGTHQETQYF
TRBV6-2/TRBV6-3 CASSQRGINQPQHF
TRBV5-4 CASSFGGAGGRQFF
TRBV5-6 CASSLGGRDGYTF
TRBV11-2 CASSLATYRVGEQFF
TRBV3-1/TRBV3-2 CASSQGTGAFEQYF
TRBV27 CASSLRRQEPNTEAFF
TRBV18 CASSPPKSSEQYF
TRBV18 CASSPPGRAADEQFF
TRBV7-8 CASTLRFQGGKLFF
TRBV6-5 CASSRGGAGANVLTF
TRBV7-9 CASSPRRRTGGDYGYTF
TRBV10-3 CAIRGLGGARDTQYF
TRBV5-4 CASSFEEKLFF
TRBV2 CASMRSTTTYEQYF
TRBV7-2 CASRVQGNTEAFF
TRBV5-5 CASSLVWTGASGANVLTF
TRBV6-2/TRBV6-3 CASSMRVPYGYTF
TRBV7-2 CASSLVDSVYGYTF
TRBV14 CASRLKQGARGANVLTF
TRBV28 CASSAGGTLGKGTQYF
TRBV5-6 CASSLEGGLGSNQPQHF
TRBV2 CASRDRGPRGYTF
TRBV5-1 CASSSGQYNEKLFF
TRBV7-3 CASSLTGQPLDEQFF
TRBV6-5 CASRKTSQETQYF
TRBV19 CASSVDSLNSYEQYF
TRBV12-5 CASGSPDKFGGYTF
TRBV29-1 CSVGDRPNYGYTF
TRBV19 CASSMSRWETQYF
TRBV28 CASRSVAGGGYNEQFF
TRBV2 CASSQGQGPPYGYTF
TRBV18 CASSRPQGNYEQYF
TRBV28 CASSLRGPTQPQHF
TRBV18 CASSHTSGTLYNEQFF
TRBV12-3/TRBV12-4 CASARGIDTEAFF
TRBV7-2 CASRLGAGGSTDTQYF
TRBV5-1 CASSIRDSNTGELFF
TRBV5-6 CASSSNRGGYWESSFF